A single sample gave rise to the 2 T cell receptor beta chains below, sequenced in a study of human T cells and chemical hapten exposure. TCRdb analysed the 5' RACE reads with MiXCR anew, one entry per CDR3 protein. Seen here are 80,000 or so distinct CDR3 sequences, 15% observed once, and the top ten hold around 6.8%. Total RNA was isolated from whole blood that had not been fractionated. The receptor source for this set is a female donor in good health.

The J gene is TRBJ2-7, the V gene TRBV5-1; D unclear. Germline CDR1 SGHRS, CDR2 YFSETQ. The V end was cut by 4 bases, the J end by 2 bases, with 7 bases between. The CDR3 is 12 residues long. CDR3 sequence: CASSPYAYEQYF. The CDR3 nucleotides read TGCGCCAGCAGCCCCTACGCCTACGAGCAGTACTTC.

This clonotype has just a few counts. This chain links TRBV6-5 with TRBJ1-1, with 7 bases aligning to TRBD1. The CDR3 consists of 15 residues. V shed 5 bases and J 0 bases; nucleotides not matched to a gene: 6. Per the germline V gene, CDR1 is MNHEY and CDR2 is SVGAGI. The CDR3 coding sequence is TGTGCCAGCAGTCGGGACAGAAAAATGAACACTGAAGCTTTCTTT. Protein product: CASSRDRKMNTEAFF.